This T cell receptor beta chain was recorded in a study of blood T cell repertoires in COVID-19. TCRdb's table, derived via immunoSEQ multiplex PCR, lists solely in-frame clones and lacks some. The table has approximately 320,000 clones, 90% seen once; the top ten hold 2.6%. Participant age was about 18 to 89 years, and participants resided in 24 US areas. The CDR3 is 15 amino acids. Looked up from germline, CDR1 is MNHEY and CDR2 is SMNVEV (reference sequence). Losses at the gene ends were 6 bases for V and 2 bases for J; bases not matched to a gene: 8. The receptor's source is a man in his sixties who had recovered from COVID-19. Input material: PBMCs or T cells enriched from blood (not recorded which). This chain joins TRBV27 and TRBJ1-2, with TRBD1 identical over 8 bases. The DNA for the CDR3 is TGTGCCAGCAGACTTGAACAGGGGGGGAACTATGGCTACACCTTC. This translates into CASRLEQGGNYGYTF.